This TCR beta chain was identified during a study of blood T cell repertoires in COVID-19. Study-wide context: Donors in the United States, Italy and Spain gave samples during acute or convalescent COVID-19. T cells, B-cell-depleted T cells, or PBMCs supplied cDNA or gDNA.

There are 12 residues in the CDR3. Germline loops: CDR1 GTSNPN, CDR2 SVGIG (reference sequence). V lost 7 bases and J 6 bases, leaving 15 bases between the germline ends. This table comes from immunoSEQ multiplex PCR, and its TCRdb copy is limited to in-frame clones, with some not included. Of under 200,000 clones listed, approximately 90% are singletons. Sequenced: peripheral blood. The receptor comes from a man aged 50-60 years with acute or convalescent COVID-19. V is TRBV30 and J is TRBJ1-1, with D possibly being TRBD1 (6 bases). The CDR3 protein is CAFDRTRAEAFF. As DNA, the CDR3 is TGTGCCTTCGACAGGACCCGGGCTGAAGCTTTCTTT.